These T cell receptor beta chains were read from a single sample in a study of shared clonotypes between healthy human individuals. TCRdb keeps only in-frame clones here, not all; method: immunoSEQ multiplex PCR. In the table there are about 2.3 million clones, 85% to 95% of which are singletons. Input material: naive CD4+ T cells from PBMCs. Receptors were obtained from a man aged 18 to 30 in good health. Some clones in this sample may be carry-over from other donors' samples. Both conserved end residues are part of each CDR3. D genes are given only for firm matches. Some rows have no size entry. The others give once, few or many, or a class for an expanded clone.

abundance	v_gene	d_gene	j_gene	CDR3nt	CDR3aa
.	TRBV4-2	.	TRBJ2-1	TGTGCCAGCAGCCAAGATTCCCGGGGGCAGTTCTTC	CASSQDSRGQFF
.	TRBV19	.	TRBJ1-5	TGTGCCAGTAGTATAGACAGGGCGGGTCGGCAGCCCCAGCATTTT	CASSIDRAGRQPQHF
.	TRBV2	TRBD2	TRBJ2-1	TGTGCCAGCAGTGGCGGGAGAGGCTACAATGAGCAGTTCTTC	CASSGGRGYNEQFF
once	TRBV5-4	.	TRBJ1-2	TGTGCCAGCAGCTTGGACAGGGAGTCCTATGGCTACACCTTC	CASSLDRESYGYTF
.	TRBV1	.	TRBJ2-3	TGCACCAGCAGCCTACAAGGGAGAATTCCACCGCTCGCTACAGATACGCAGTATTTT	CTSSLQGRIPPLATDTQYF
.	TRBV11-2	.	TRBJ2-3	TGTGCCAGCAGCTTGCCAGGCGCGGATACGCAGTATTTT	CASSLPGADTQYF
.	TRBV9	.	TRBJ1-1	TGTGCCAGCAGCCCATCAGGTGGGAACACTGAAGCTTTCTTT	CASSPSGGNTEAFF
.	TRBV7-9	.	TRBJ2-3	TGTGCCAGCGACGGGGCTAGCACAGATACGCAGTATTTT	CASDGASTDTQYF
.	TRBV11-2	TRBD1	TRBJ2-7	TGTGCCAGCAGCTTATTGTCGGGACAGGCCTACGAGCAGTACTTC	CASSLLSGQAYEQYF
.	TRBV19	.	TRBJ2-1	TGTGCCAGTAGTATAAAGCGGCTAGGTGAGCAGTTCTTC	CASSIKRLGEQFF
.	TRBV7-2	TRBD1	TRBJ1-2	TGTGCCAGCAGCATCAATGGGGGACAGAACTATGGCTACACCTTC	CASSINGGQNYGYTF
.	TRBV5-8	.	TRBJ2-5	TGTGCCACCCTGAACTACGGGGAGACCCAGTACTTC	CATLNYGETQYF
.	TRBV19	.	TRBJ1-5	TGTGCCAGTAGTATGATGTCGGGTAACAATCAGCCCCAGCATTTT	CASSMMSGNNQPQHF
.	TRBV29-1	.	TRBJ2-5	TGCAGCGTTGAGCCAGGGTGGCCGGAGACCCAGTACTTC	CSVEPGWPETQYF
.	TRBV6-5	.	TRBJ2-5	TGTGCCAGCAGGTCCCGGGACCCCAGGGCCCAGTACTTC	CASRSRDPRAQYF
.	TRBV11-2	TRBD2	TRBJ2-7	TGTGCCAGCAGCTTAGAGGGTAGCGGGACCTACGAGCAGTACTTC	CASSLEGSGTYEQYF
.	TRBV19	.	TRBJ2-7	TGTGCCAGTAGCGGGTTGAGCTCCTACGAGCAGTACTTC	CASSGLSSYEQYF
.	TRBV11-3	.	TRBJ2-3	TGTGCCAGCAGCTTAACCGCAGATACGCAGTATTTT	CASSLTADTQYF
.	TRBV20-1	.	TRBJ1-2	TGCAGTGCTACCTTGGGAGGCTACACCTTC	CSATLGGYTF
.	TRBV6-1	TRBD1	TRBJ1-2	TGTGCCAGCAGGCTCGACAGGGGGGCCTATGGCTACACCTTC	CASRLDRGAYGYTF
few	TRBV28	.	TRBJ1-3	TGTGCCAGCAGGGCGCACTCTGGAAACACCATATATTTT	CASRAHSGNTIYF
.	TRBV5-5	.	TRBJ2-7	TGTGCCAGCAGCTTGGTAGGCAGTGACTCCTACGAGCAGTACTTC	CASSLVGSDSYEQYF
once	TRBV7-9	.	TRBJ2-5	TGTGCCAGCAGGACATTACTCGGGACCCAAGAGACCCAGTACTTC	CASRTLLGTQETQYF
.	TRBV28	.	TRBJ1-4	TGTGCCAGCAGTTTGGGTCGAAGACTTAATGAAAAACTGTTTTTT	CASSLGRRLNEKLFF